This TCR beta chain stems from a study of T cell repertoires in cytomegalovirus infection. Germline V CDR1 and CDR2: MNHNS, SASEGT. This CDR3 has 13 residues. V shed 4 bases and J shed 4 bases, with 10 bases lying between them. Using its own MiXCR run on the reads, TCRdb lists one record per CDR3 protein. Of approximately 190,000 distinct CDR3 sequences listed, 9.5% are singletons. The source of this sequence is a human donor in good health (CMV status not recorded). Some clones in this sample may be carry-over from other donors' samples. The chain links TRBV6-1 to TRBJ1-2, with D perhaps TRBD1 (5 bases). Sequences were obtained from PBMCs. The CDR3 is CASSVEGTYGYTF. In DNA, the CDR3 is TGTGCCAGCAGTGTCGAGGGGACCTATGGCTACACCTTC.